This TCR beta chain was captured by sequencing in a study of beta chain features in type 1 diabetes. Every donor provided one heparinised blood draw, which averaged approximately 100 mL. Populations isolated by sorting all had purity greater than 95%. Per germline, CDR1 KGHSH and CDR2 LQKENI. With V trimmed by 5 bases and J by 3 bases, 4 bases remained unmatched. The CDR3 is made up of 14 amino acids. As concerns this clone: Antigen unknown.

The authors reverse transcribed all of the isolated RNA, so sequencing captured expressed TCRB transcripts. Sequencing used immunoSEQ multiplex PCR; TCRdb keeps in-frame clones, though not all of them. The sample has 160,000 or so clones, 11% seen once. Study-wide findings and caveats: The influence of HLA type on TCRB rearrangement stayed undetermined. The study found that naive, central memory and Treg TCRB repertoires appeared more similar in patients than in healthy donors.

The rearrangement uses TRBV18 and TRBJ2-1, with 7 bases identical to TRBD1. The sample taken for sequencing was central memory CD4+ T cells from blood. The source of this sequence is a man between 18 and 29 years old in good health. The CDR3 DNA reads TGTGCCAGCTCAATCGGACAGGACTACAATGAGCAGTTCTTC. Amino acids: CASSIGQDYNEQFF. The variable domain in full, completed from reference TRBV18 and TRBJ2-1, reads NAGVMQNPRHLVRRRGQEARLRCSPMKGHSHVYWYRQLPEEGLKFMVYLQKENIIDESGMPKERFSAEFPKEGPSILRIQQVVRGDSAAYFCASSIGQDYNEQFFGPGTRLTVL.